Below, one T cell receptor (beta chain) is given with its context. Its antigen remains unidentified. Only in-frame clones appear in the TCRdb table, and some are missing; sequencing was by immunoSEQ multiplex PCR. This sample carries tens of thousands of clones, about 91% of them seen once, and the ten largest clones take approximately 0.54%. The data are from a study of graft-versus-host responses after intestinal transplantation. The V gene end was trimmed by 4 bases and the J gene end by 1 base; junction bases not matched to a gene: 8. From germline, CDR1 is MGHRA and CDR2 YSYEKL. The CDR3 loop spans 17 amino acids.

The sequencing here drew on unstimulated CD8+ T cells sorted from spleen or lymph node cells, taken before intestinal transplant. The TCR comes from a human donor who received an intestinal transplant. This chain joins TRBV4-1 and TRBJ2-2, with 8 bases that match TRBD2. The DNA of the CDR3 is TGCGCCAGCAGCCCTCCCCTAGCGGGCCTGAACACCGGGGAGCTGTTTTTT. This codes for CASSPPLAGLNTGELFF.